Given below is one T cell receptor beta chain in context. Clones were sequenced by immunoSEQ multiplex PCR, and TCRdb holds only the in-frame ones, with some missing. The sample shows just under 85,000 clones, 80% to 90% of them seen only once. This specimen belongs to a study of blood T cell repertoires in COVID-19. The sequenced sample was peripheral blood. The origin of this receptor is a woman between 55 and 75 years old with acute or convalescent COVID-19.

The CDR3 sequence is CASSFRTGHNSPLHF. The CDR3 coding sequence is TGTGCCAGCAGCTTCCGGACAGGGCACAATTCACCCCTCCACTTT. The chain carries TRBV13 and TRBJ1-6, with 8 positions matching TRBD1. Germline V gene sequence: CDR1 PRHDT, CDR2 FYEKMQ (reference sequence). J gave up 7 bases and V 3 bases, and 5 bases lay outside the gene matches. The CDR3 runs 15 residues.